This T cell receptor beta chain was profiled in a study of T cells after yellow fever vaccination. This clonotype has just a few counts. The CDR3 contains 13 residues. The trim removed 7 bases at V and 1 base at J, leaving 3 bases unmatched. CDR1 is SGHTS and CDR2 is YDEGEE in the germline V gene. Each CDR3 protein is one row after TCRdb ran MiXCR on the 5' RACE reads. The table has a few hundred thousand distinct CDR3 sequences, approximately 4% seen once. This rearrangement joins TRBV5-8 to TRBJ2-5; TRBD1 aligns across 8 bases. The receptor was derived from a man aged 18-30 years who received the YFV17D yellow fever vaccine. Source: PBMCs, taken 5 days after the yellow fever booster vaccination. DNA of the CDR3: TGTGCCAGCGACAGGGGATCCCAAGAGACCCAGTACTTC. It codes for CASDRGSQETQYF. Full variable domain (remainder filled in from reference TRBV5-8 and TRBJ2-5): EAGVTQSPTHLIKTRGQQATLRCSPISGHTSVYWYQQALGLGLQFLLWYDEGEERNRGNFPPRFSGRQFPNYSSELNVNALELEDSALYLCASDRGSQETQYFGPGTRLLVL.